This TCR beta chain is from a study of T cell repertoires in cytomegalovirus infection. Germline V lookup: CDR1 SGHTA, CDR2 FQGNSA. Trimming pared 5 bases from V and 0 bases from J, leaving 15 bases between. The CDR3 length is 16 residues. TCRdb called the reads again in MiXCR, with one record for every CDR3 protein. The table includes approximately 500,000 distinct CDR3 sequences, about 15% detected once. This clonotype was found many times. The sample was CD8+ T cells from PBMCs. The receptor was derived from a human donor in good health (CMV status not recorded). Some clones in this sample may be carry-over from other donors' samples. The chain joins TRBV7-2 to TRBJ2-3; D uncertain. The CDR3, as DNA: TGTGCCAGCAGCCCCCGGGTCCAGTCCAGCACAGATACGCAGTATTTT. Amino acids: CASSPRVQSSTDTQYF.